One and the same sample provided the 17 T cell receptor beta chains below, sequenced in a study of Graves' ophthalmopathy and Graves' hyperthyroidism (dated by TCRdb to 2017 to 2018). Sequenced using an Illumina HiSeq 2000. TCR beta CDR3 regions were amplified from RNA transcripts for repertoire sequencing. A first-round RT-PCR used HTBI primers with the Qiagen OneStep RT-PCR kit, followed by a second-round multiplex PCR, size selection and purification. The public reads were reprocessed in TCRdb via fastp at Q25 and MiXCR, keeping in-frame beta chains. Here each entry gathers all rows of one CDR3 protein and keeps the most common genes and DNA. Present in this sample are 600,000 to 700,000 distinct CDR3 sequences, 35% to 50% of which were seen just once. Jointly, the top ten make up more than 3% of the sample. The material sequenced was peripheral blood. These receptors all stem from an adult man with Graves' ophthalmopathy.

The chain carries TRBV29-1 and TRBJ1-1; weak D call: TRBD1 (5 bases). The CDR3 totals 14 residues. The V gene lost 7 bases and the J gene lost 4 bases, with 19 bases spanning the gap. Germline lookup yields CDR1 SQVTM and CDR2 ANQGSEA. CDR3 nucleotide sequence: TGCAGCGCCGTACCAAGCGGGGGGTCCACTGAAGCTTTCTTT. It encodes CSAVPSGGSTEAFF.

Worth noting for this clonotype: One end of the junction fails to match germline, which may point to a read error. The gene calls are TRBV25-1 and TRBJ2-3; maybe TRBD1 (6 bases). The germline gives CDR1 MGHDK, CDR2 SYGVNS. The CDR3 totals 12 residues. The CDR3 sequence: CASSSLQGTQYF. The CDR3 nucleotides are TGCGCCAGCAGCTCATTACAGGGCACGCAGTATTTT.

A note on this clonotype: The junction shows a germline mismatch at one end, possibly a read error. The chain has TRBV14 and TRBJ1-1; D gene ambiguous. Germline CDR1 SGHDN, CDR2 FVKESK. CDR3 length: 14 residues. As DNA, the CDR3 is TGTGCCAGCAGCCAAGGAGGGTTTGACACTGAAGCTCTCTTT. Its translation is CASSQGGFDTEALF.

This clonotype was recorded once. This chain joins TRBV7-2 and TRBJ1-2, with TRBD1 matching over 9 bases. The junction had 14 bases not matched to a gene; V was cut back by 5 bases and J by 7 bases. The CDR3 spans 16 residues. Germline CDR1 reads SGHTA; CDR2 reads FQGNSA. As DNA, the CDR3 is TGTGCCAGCAGCCCCAGGGGGACAGGGATCTTCTGTGGCTACACCTTC. Protein sequence: CASSPRGTGIFCGYTF.

This clonotype has a count of ten or more. The V call is TRBV12-3 or TRBV12-4, the J call TRBJ2-7, with 11 bases lining up with TRBD2. This CDR3 region has 16 residues. V lost 5 bases and J lost 3; bases outside the gene matches: 9. CDR3 sequence: CASSLILAGVSYEQYF. The CDR3 bases are TGTGCCAGCAGTCTTATACTAGCGGGAGTCAGCTACGAGCAGTACTTC.

In its sample, this clonotype was seen many times. The genes are TRBV19 and TRBJ2-6, with TRBD1 as a possible D gene (6 bases). V lost 6 bases, J lost 1 base, and 7 bases lay in between. Germline-derived CDR1 and CDR2 are LNHDA and SQIVND (reference sequence). The CDR3 totals 14 residues. Here the CDR3 DNA reads TGTGCCAGTAGCCAGGGGTCTGGGGCCAACGTCCTGACTTTC. It yields the protein CASSQGSGANVLTF.

The genes are TRBV7-8 and TRBJ1-1, with 7 bases aligning to TRBD1. The germline V gene encodes CDR1 SGHVS and CDR2 FQNEAQ. J lost 0 bases, V lost 4 bases, and 8 bases had no gene match. The CDR3 runs to 16 residues. The chain's CDR3 is CASSSMGQTMNTEAFF. DNA of the CDR3: TGTGCCAGCAGCTCAATGGGACAGACAATGAACACTGAAGCTTTCTTT.

At least ten counts were recorded for this clonotype. The chain employs TRBV24-1 and TRBJ1-1; a possible D gene is TRBD1 (5 bases). V was clipped by 5 bases and J by 1 base, with 13 bases between them. Germline V lookup: CDR1 KGHDR, CDR2 SFDVKD. This CDR3 region has 15 residues. CDR3 in amino acids: CATSGRDAENTEAFF. The CDR3 nucleotides read TGTGCCACCAGTGGCCGGGACGCCGAGAACACTGAAGCTTTCTTT.

This clonotype occurred many times. V and J are TRBV7-9 and TRBJ2-7; TRBD2 might be the D (5 bases). V lost 4 bases and J lost 3, with 7 bases in between. From germline, CDR1 is SEHNR and CDR2 FQNEAQ (reference sequence). This CDR3 has 12 residues. The CDR3 nucleotides are TGTGCCAGCAGCTCCGACTACTACGAGCAGTACTTC. Amino acids: CASSSDYYEQYF.

V gene TRBV7-2 combines with J gene TRBJ2-7, with 9 bases fitting TRBD2. Unmatched junction bases numbered 3, after V lost 6 bases and J lost 3 bases. The CDR3 has 13 residues. Germline V gene lookup returns CDR1 SGHTA and CDR2 FQGNSA. The CDR3 nucleotides are TGTGCCAGCAGTACTAGCGGGTTCTACGAGCAGTACTTC. Its translation: CASSTSGFYEQYF.

The sample holds many counts of this clonotype. The V call is TRBV5-6, the J call TRBJ1-3; D unclear. CDR1 SGHDT and CDR2 YYEEEE come from the germline V gene. V lost 7 bases and J lost 0, with 11 bases in between. The CDR3 loop spans 14 amino acids. For the CDR3, the DNA is TGTGCCAGCGCTGCGGGGTTCTCTGGAAACACCATATATTTT. Translated: CASAAGFSGNTIYF.

This clonotype was detected only a few times. The chain combines TRBV2 with TRBJ1-2; 7 positions match TRBD1. Losses at the gene ends were 4 bases for V and 3 bases for J; bases not matched to a gene: 8. The CDR3 has 15 residues. Germline V gene sequence: CDR1 SNHLY, CDR2 FYNNEI. The CDR3 DNA is TGTGCCAGCAGTGTCCAGGGGGAGGGTTACTATGGCTACACCTTC. Its translation is CASSVQGEGYYGYTF.

This clonotype has at least ten counts. The rearrangement links TRBV9 to TRBJ2-6; D unresolved. Germline CDR1 and CDR2: SGDLS and YYNGEE. V lost 1 base, J lost 3 bases, and 2 bases lay in between. This CDR3 has 13 residues. The CDR3 DNA is TGTGCCAGCAGCGTAATTGGGGCCAACGTCCTGACTTTC. It encodes CASSVIGANVLTF.

With regard to this clonotype: Since a much larger clone is just one base distant, this may be a read error. The V gene is TRBV6-1, the J gene TRBJ1-1; the D is unclear. CDR3 length: 15 residues. CDR1 is MNHNS and CDR2 is SASEGT in the germline V gene. CDR3 sequence (DNA): TGTGCCATCAGTGATTGGCGCGGGGAGAGCACTGAAGCTTTCTTT. Encoded protein: CAISDWRGESTEAFF.

This clonotype was recorded many times. The chain has TRBV19 and TRBJ1-2; D unresolved. The CDR3 totals 13 residues. Germline lookup yields CDR1 LNHDA and CDR2 SQIVND (reference sequence). V lost 3 bases, J lost 4 bases, and 9 bases lay in between. The CDR3 DNA sequence: TGTGCCAGTAGTATTCGGGCCGGCTATGGCTACACCTTC. It codes for CASSIRAGYGYTF.

This chain's CDR3 is CASGAGQGYNEQFF. In DNA, the CDR3 is TGTGCCTCCGGGGCCGGACAGGGCTACAATGAGCAGTTCTTC. The chain couples TRBV10-3 to TRBJ2-5; TRBD1 matches at 8 bases. TRBJ2-1 matches the DNA end more closely, so the J call is doubtful. The CDR3 totals 14 residues. From germline, CDR1 is ENHRY and CDR2 SYGVKD.

J is TRBJ2-7 and V is TRBV19; a weak D match, TRBD2 (7 bases). Germline lookup yields CDR1 LNHDA and CDR2 SQIVND (reference sequence). V was cut by 1 base and J by 3 bases, with 22 bases left in between. The CDR3 runs to 18 residues. The CDR3 protein is CASSIAGGEIYSNYEQYF. Written as DNA, the CDR3 is TGTGCCAGTAGTATAGCGGGGGGCGAAATCTACTCGAACTACGAGCAGTACTTC.